This TCR beta chain was sequenced during a study of monozygotic twins with inflammatory bowel disease. Whole-study findings and limits: Evidence did not back any single strong signal or clonotype linked to IBD.

Remarks on this clonotype: As yet, its antigen is unknown.

TCRdb reworked the 5' RACE reads into one entry per CDR3 protein, no DNA. The ten most abundant clones cover over 2% of a sample with about 330,000 distinct CDR3 sequences. The sample was blood. This receptor was obtained from a human donor with ulcerative colitis or Crohn's disease, or a healthy co-twin of an affected twin (not recorded which).

Here the CDR3 reads CASSLAGTEAAQYF. J is TRBJ2-5 and V is TRBV5-1; TCRdb reports TRBD1, a call that lacks DNA to check it against. CDR3 length equals 14 residues. Germline assignment: CDR1 SGHRS and CDR2 YFSETQ.